The sample holds a few counts of the clone carrying this T cell receptor beta chain. Antigen: not known. This entry comes from a study of T cell repertoires in cytomegalovirus infection. Study at large: It was the public TCR beta signatures that indicated both CMV infection and matching HLA type.

One entry per CDR3 protein results from TCRdb running MiXCR on the reads. The repertoire holds around 250,000 distinct CDR3 sequences, with over 15% as singletons. General observations from the study: Identification of carriers of CMV plus the relevant HLA was performed using cumulative public TCR beta family frequency. Within the response measured ex vivo, HLA-C-restricted CMV-specific TCR beta clonotypes were dominant.

Between the trimmed V and J ends, which lost 10 bases and 9 bases, there was a span of 16 bases. This CDR3 is built from 12 residues. Germline loops: CDR1 MNHNS, CDR2 SASEGT. V usage is TRBV6-1 and J usage is TRBJ2-1, with D perhaps given as TRBD1 or TRBD2 (6 bases each). The receptor was derived from a human donor in good health (CMV status not recorded). Some clones in this sample may be carry-over from other donors' samples. The specimen sequenced was CD8+ T cells from PBMCs. This chain's CDR3 is CATEGGYGEQFF. CDR3 DNA: TGTGCCACCGAGGGGGGCTACGGTGAGCAGTTCTTC.